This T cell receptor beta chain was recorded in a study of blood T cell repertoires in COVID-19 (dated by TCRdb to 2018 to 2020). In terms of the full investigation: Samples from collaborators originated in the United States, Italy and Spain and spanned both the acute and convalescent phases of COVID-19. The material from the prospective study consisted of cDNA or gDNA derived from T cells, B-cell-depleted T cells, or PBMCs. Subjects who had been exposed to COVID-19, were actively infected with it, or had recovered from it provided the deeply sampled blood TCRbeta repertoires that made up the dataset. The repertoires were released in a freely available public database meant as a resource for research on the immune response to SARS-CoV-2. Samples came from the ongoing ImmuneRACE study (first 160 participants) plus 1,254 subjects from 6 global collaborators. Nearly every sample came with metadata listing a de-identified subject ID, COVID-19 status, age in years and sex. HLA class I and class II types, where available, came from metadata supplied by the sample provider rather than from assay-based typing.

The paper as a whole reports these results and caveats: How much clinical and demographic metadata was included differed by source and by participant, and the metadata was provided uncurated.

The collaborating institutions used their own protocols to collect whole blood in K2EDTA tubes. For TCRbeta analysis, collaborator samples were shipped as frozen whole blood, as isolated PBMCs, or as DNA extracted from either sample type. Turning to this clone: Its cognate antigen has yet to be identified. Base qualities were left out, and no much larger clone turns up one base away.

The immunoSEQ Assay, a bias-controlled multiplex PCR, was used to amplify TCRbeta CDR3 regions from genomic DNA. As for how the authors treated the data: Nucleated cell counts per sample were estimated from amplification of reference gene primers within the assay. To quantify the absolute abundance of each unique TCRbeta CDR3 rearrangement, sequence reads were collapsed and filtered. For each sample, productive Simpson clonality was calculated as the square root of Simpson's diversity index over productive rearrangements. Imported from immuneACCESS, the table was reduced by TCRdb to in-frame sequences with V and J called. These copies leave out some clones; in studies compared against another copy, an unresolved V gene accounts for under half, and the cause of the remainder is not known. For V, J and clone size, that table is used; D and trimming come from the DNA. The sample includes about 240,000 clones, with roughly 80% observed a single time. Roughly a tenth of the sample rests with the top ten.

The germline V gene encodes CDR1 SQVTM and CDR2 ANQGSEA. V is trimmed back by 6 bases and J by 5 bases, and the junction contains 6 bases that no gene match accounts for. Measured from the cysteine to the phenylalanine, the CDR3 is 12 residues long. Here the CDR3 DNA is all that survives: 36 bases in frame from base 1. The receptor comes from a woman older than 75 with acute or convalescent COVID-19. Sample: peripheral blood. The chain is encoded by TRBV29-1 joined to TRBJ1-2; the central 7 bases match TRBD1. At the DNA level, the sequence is TGCAGCGTGGTGACAGGGCCATATGGCTACACCTTC. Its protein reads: CSVVTGPYGYTF.